The entry below describes one T cell receptor (beta chain). The sample originates from a study of control samples from healthy donors and cancer patients. TCRdb's copy holds only in-frame clones and misses some; the assay was immunoSEQ multiplex PCR. The table lists just under 80,000 clones, roughly 90% of them singletons, with 1.5% to 2% in the top ten. CDR3 length: 17 residues. Germline CDR1 SGHTA, CDR2 FQGNSA. V lost 10 bases and J lost 7; bases outside the gene matches: 20. The clonotype was recovered from an older woman with head and neck cancer. The specimen sequenced was PBMCs. This chain connects TRBV7-2 to TRBJ2-1, with TRBD2 identical over 9 bases. CDR3: CANNPPRREGPGNEQFF. CDR3 sequence (DNA): TGTGCCAACAACCCACCGCGGCGGGAGGGCCCAGGAAATGAGCAGTTCTTC. The full variable domain, its missing parts supplied by reference TRBV7-2 and TRBJ2-1, is GAGVSQSPSNKVTEKGKDVELRCDPISGHTALYWYRQSLGQGLEFLIYFQGNSAPDKSGLPSDRFSAERTGGSVSTLTIQRTQQEDSAVYLCANNPPRREGPGNEQFFGPGTRLTVL.